The following is a TCR beta chain sequence with its context. Its antigen specificity is not known. No base qualities exist here, and no much larger clone lies one base off it. The germline ends are 12 bases apart after V is trimmed by 0 bases and J by 7 bases. The germline V gene supplies CDR1 LGHNA and CDR2 YNFKEQ. Including cysteine and phenylalanine, the CDR3 has 15 amino acids. Just the 45-base CDR3 DNA is kept, in frame starting at base 1. This sample is drawn from a study of blood T cell repertoires in COVID-19 (dated by TCRdb to the early 2020s). Broadly, across the study: The collaborator samples originated in the United States, Italy and Spain and spanned the acute and convalescent phases of COVID-19. The prospective study material was composed of cDNA or gDNA derived from T cells, B-cell-depleted T cells, or PBMCs. The dataset comprised deeply sampled blood TCRbeta repertoires from subjects exposed to, actively infected with, or recovered from COVID-19. The repertoires were released in a freely available public database meant as a resource for research on the immune response to SARS-CoV-2. Samples were obtained from the ongoing ImmuneRACE study (first 160 participants) and from approximately 1,200 subjects provided by 6 global collaborators. Nearly every sample came with metadata listing a de-identified subject ID, COVID-19 status, age in years and sex. Where available, HLA class I and class II types were obtained from metadata supplied by the sample provider rather than from assay-based typing. Beyond this particular receptor, the publication reports: The amount of clinical and demographic metadata varied by source and participant and was provided uncurated.

Each collaborating institution followed its own protocols to collect whole blood in K2EDTA tubes. For TCRbeta analysis, collaborators shipped samples as frozen whole blood, isolated PBMCs, or DNA extracted from either of those sample types. The immunoSEQ Assay, a bias-controlled multiplex PCR, was used to amplify TCRbeta CDR3 regions from genomic DNA. As for how the authors treated the data: The number of nucleated cells in each sample was estimated from the amplification of reference gene primers within the assay. Sequence reads were collapsed and filtered to measure the absolute abundance of every unique TCRbeta CDR3 rearrangement. For each sample, productive Simpson clonality was calculated by taking the square root of Simpson's diversity index across productive rearrangements. Entries here come from immuneACCESS through TCRdb and include only in-frame sequences with V and J called. Some clones fail to appear in such tables; in the studies checked, an unresolved V gene covers under half of the shortfall, and the cause of the remainder is unknown. V and J calls plus clone size are reproduced from that table; the DNA served to infer D and trimming. The sample table holds fewer than 110,000 clones, of which around 92% were seen once. More than 5% of the sample comes from the top ten.

This receptor was obtained from a man aged 50 to 60 with active COVID-19. The rearranged segments are TRBV4-2 and TRBJ1-4; TRBD1 is perhaps the D gene, given 5 matching bases. Sample: peripheral blood. At the DNA level, the sequence is TGTGCCAGCAGCCAAGAACCAGGGAGGAGTGAAAAACTGTTTTTT. Translated, this gives CASSQEPGRSEKLFF.